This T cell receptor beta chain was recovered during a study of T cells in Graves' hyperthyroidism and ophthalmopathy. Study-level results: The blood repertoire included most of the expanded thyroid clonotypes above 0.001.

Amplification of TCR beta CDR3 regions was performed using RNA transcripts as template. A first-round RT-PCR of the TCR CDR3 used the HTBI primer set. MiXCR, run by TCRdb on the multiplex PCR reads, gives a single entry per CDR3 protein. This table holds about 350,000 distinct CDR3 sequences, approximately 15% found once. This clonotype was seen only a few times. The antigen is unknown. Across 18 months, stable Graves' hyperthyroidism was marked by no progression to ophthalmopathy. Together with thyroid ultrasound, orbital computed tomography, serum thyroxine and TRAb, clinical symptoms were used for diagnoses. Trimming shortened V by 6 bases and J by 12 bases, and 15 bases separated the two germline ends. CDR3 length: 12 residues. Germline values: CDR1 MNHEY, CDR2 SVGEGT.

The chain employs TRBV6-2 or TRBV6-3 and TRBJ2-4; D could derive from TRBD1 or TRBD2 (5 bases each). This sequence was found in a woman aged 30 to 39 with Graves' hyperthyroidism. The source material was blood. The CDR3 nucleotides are TGTGCCAGCAGATCAGGATCGAGGGGTCAGTACTTC. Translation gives CASRSGSRGQYF.